This TCR beta chain derives from a study of T cells in Graves' hyperthyroidism and ophthalmopathy. There were TCR beta CDR3 regions amplified from RNA transcripts. A set of HTBI primers served as the primers for a first-round RT-PCR of the TCR CDR3. TCRdb redid the calling of the multiplex PCR reads with MiXCR, one entry per CDR3 protein. The profile shows approximately 610,000 distinct CDR3 sequences, 16% of them singletons. Regarding the study as a whole: Most clonotypes expanded in thyroid above 0.001 were likewise present in blood.

This clonotype came up many times. Its target is not known. Trimming stripped 0 bases from V and 3 bases from J, with 12 bases between. Germline V gives CDR1 SGHVS, CDR2 FNYEAQ. The CDR3 consists of 15 residues. Sequenced sample: blood. The clonotype comes from a woman aged 18-30 years with Graves' hyperthyroidism. The chain joins TRBV7-6 to TRBJ2-7, with unresolved D. CDR3 DNA sequence: TGTGCCAGCAGCTTAGCGGGATCTGGATTCTACGAGCAGTACTTC. This translates into CASSLAGSGFYEQYF.